This TCR beta chain was sequenced during a study of shared clonotypes between healthy human individuals. Terminally differentiated effector memory CD45RA+ cells were left out of the naive CD8 fraction, which was CD45RO-negative and positively selected for CCR7. V was cut by 8 bases and J by 5 bases, with 18 bases left in between. The germline V gene encodes CDR1 SGHAT and CDR2 FQNNGV. The CDR3 has 14 amino acids. Sequencing used immunoSEQ multiplex PCR; TCRdb keeps in-frame clones, though not all of them. The table shows millions of clones, with 93% occurring only once. The receptor was derived from a man between 18 and 29 years old in good health. Some clones in this sample may be carry-over from other donors' samples. Sample: naive CD8+ T cells from PBMCs. The chain links TRBV11-2 to TRBJ2-5; D is possibly TRBD2 (5 bases). The CDR3, as DNA: TGTGCCAGCGCCACCGAGGGTTTGAGGGAGACCCAGTACTTC. Translation: CASATEGLRETQYF.